Listed here are 23 T cell receptor beta chains from one sample, sequenced in a study of cytomegalovirus exposure and HLA in healthy donors. PCR employed 60 Vbeta and 13 Jbeta primers. Only in-frame clones appear in the TCRdb table, and some are missing; sequencing was by immunoSEQ multiplex PCR. The table lists under 250,000 clones, about 80% of them singletons. Sequences were obtained from PBMCs. These receptors were collected from a man aged 40-49 years in good health and CMV-seropositive.

This clone was found a few times. V gene TRBV7-9 combines with J gene TRBJ2-7; 7 nucleotides line up with TRBD1. The CDR3 totals 16 residues. V lost 6 bases, J lost 3 bases, and 14 bases stayed unmatched. CDR1 and CDR2 (germline): SEHNR, FQNEAQ (reference sequence). CDR3 sequence (DNA): TGTGCCAGCAGTTCCGGACCGGGACAGCTAATCTACGAGCAGTACGTC. Protein sequence: CASSSGPGQLIYEQYV.

This clone has only one observation. This chain joins TRBV2 and TRBJ1-5; D may be TRBD1 (6 bases). Germline lookup yields CDR1 SNHLY and CDR2 FYNNEI. This CDR3 region has 16 residues. V was pared by 3 bases and J by 3 bases, with 15 bases between. CDR3 DNA: TGTGCCAGCAGTGATTTCGGGGGGCTCCTCAATCAGCCCCAGCATTTT. Protein sequence: CASSDFGGLLNQPQHF.

The V and J genes are TRBV30 and TRBJ1-1, with D unclear. CDR3 length equals 12 residues. Germline-derived CDR1 and CDR2 are GTSNPN and SVGIG (reference sequence). Trimming pared 6 bases from V and 4 bases from J, leaving 12 bases between. The CDR3 coding sequence is TGTGCCTGTACTCCTGGAGGCACTGAAGCTTTCTTT. It is translated as CACTPGGTEAFF.

The chain joins TRBV18 to TRBJ2-1; 7 bases fit TRBD1. Germline V gene data show CDR1 as KGHSH and CDR2 as LQKENI. V lost 6 bases and J lost 9; bases outside the gene matches: 5. This CDR3 has 12 amino acids. The CDR3 reads CASSQDRTEQFF. For the CDR3, the DNA is TGTGCCAGCTCCCAGGACAGGACTGAGCAGTTCTTC.

The chain couples TRBV6-5 to TRBJ2-5; D may be TRBD2 (6 bases). The CDR3 totals 14 residues. V was clipped by 2 bases and J by 5 bases, with 12 bases between them. CDR1 is MNHEY, CDR2 SVGAGI, per germline. CDR3 sequence (DNA): TGTGCCAGCAGTTACGCCGCGGGGCACGAGACCCAGTACTTC. Translation: CASSYAAGHETQYF.

This clone was seen just once. This chain uses TRBV11-2 with TRBJ1-2; a weak D match, TRBD1 (5 bases). This CDR3 contains 14 residues. Germline V lookup: CDR1 SGHAT, CDR2 FQNNGV. V was clipped by 2 bases and J by 8 bases, with 15 bases between them. The CDR3 protein is CASSLLAGMVGYTF. The CDR3 DNA is TGTGCCAGCAGCTTATTGGCAGGGATGGTGGGCTACACCTTC.

This clone showed up just once. V and J are TRBV7-7 and TRBJ2-5; a possible D gene is TRBD2 (6 bases). The V end lost 7 bases, the J end lost 5 bases, and 17 bases lay between the germline ends. This CDR3 comprises 14 residues. The germline gives CDR1 SSHAT, CDR2 FNYEAQ (reference sequence). The CDR3 nucleotides read TGTGCCAGCACCGACGGGGGATCCGGGGAGACCCAGTACTTC. Amino acid sequence: CASTDGGSGETQYF.

The chain employs TRBV7-9 and TRBJ2-6; D is uncertain. This CDR3 spans 17 amino acids. V was clipped by 4 bases and J by 0 bases, with 13 bases between them. Looked up from germline, CDR1 is SEHNR and CDR2 is FQNEAQ (reference sequence). This CDR3 reads CASSSEFVLSGANVLTF. CDR3 nucleotide sequence: TGTGCCAGCAGCTCCGAGTTCGTCCTCTCTGGGGCCAACGTCCTGACTTTC. The variable domain in full, with the rest retrieved from reference TRBV7-9 and TRBJ2-6, is DTGVSQNPRHKITKRGQNVTFRCDPISEHNRLYWYRQTLGQGPEFLTYFQNEAQLEKSRLLSDRFSAERPKGSFSTLEIQRTEQGDSAMYLCASSSEFVLSGANVLTFGAGSRLTVL.

CDR3 DNA sequence: TGTGCCAGCTCACCACCGTTCGGGGGGCAACAATCCTACGAGCAGTACTTC. It specifies CASSPPFGGQQSYEQYF. The J gene is TRBJ2-7, the V gene TRBV18, with a possible D match to TRBD2 (7 bases). V was clipped by 0 bases and J by 1 base, with 16 bases between them. Germline V lookup: CDR1 KGHSH, CDR2 LQKENI. The CDR3 covers 17 residues.

The V and J genes are TRBV6-1 and TRBJ2-4; D is undetermined. Deletions cut 8 bases from V and 6 bases from J, with 11 bases between. The CDR3 is 12 amino acids. Germline values: CDR1 MNHNS, CDR2 SASEGT. DNA for the CDR3: TGTGCCAGCCGCGGAGCCCTAAACATTCAGTACTTC. This translates into CASRGALNIQYF.

V gene TRBV11-2 combines with J gene TRBJ1-1; no clear D gene. V was clipped by 5 bases and J by 0 bases, with 16 bases between them. Germline CDR1 SGHAT, CDR2 FQNNGV. CDR3 length: 16 amino acids. The CDR3 sequence is CASSPWIRVVNTEAFF. CDR3 sequence (DNA): TGTGCCAGCAGCCCATGGATCCGGGTGGTGAACACTGAAGCTTTCTTT.

The gene calls are TRBV2 and TRBJ2-1; 10 bases are shared with TRBD1. V was pared by 5 bases and J by 1 base, with 2 bases of the junction left unmatched. This CDR3 spans 15 amino acids. Germline V lookup: CDR1 SNHLY, CDR2 FYNNEI. The CDR3 spells CASSQDRGSYNEQFF. CDR3 DNA sequence: TGTGCCAGCAGTCAGGACAGGGGGTCCTACAATGAGCAGTTCTTC.

The chain is built from TRBV19 and TRBJ2-7; a possible D gene is TRBD1 (5 bases). CDR3 size: 11 residues. Germline CDR1 and CDR2: LNHDA and SQIVND (reference sequence). Trimming took 7 bases from V and 6 from J, leaving 10 bases between them. The DNA for the CDR3 is TGTGCCAGTATTCATGGGGCCGAGCAGTACTTC. It yields the protein CASIHGAEQYF.

V gene TRBV6-1 combines with J gene TRBJ1-4; 9 bases align to TRBD1. CDR3 length equals 15 residues. V trimming: 6 bases; J trimming: 9 bases; junction bases outside the gene matches: 11. CDR1 is MNHNS, CDR2 SASEGT, per germline. CDR3 in amino acids: CASRPDRGFGKKLFF. The CDR3 DNA reads as TGTGCCAGCAGGCCAGACAGGGGGTTCGGGAAAAAACTGTTTTTT.

This sequence joins TRBV7-9 and TRBJ1-4; unclear D gene. Trimming shortened V by 1 base and J by 0 bases, and 3 bases separated the two germline ends. The CDR3 contains 14 residues. Germline lookup yields CDR1 SEHNR and CDR2 FQNEAQ (reference sequence). The CDR3 region is CASSLDSTNEKLFF. The CDR3 bases are TGTGCCAGCAGCTTAGACTCAACTAATGAAAAACTGTTTTTT.

The chain employs TRBV7-8 and TRBJ1-1, with D uncertain. CDR1 is SGHVS, CDR2 FQNEAQ, per germline. The V end lost 0 bases, the J end lost 4 bases, and 9 bases lay between the germline ends. This CDR3 comprises 14 residues. The CDR3 DNA is TGTGCCAGCAGCTTAGCTCGGCTAGGCACTGAAGCTTTCTTT. It translates to CASSLARLGTEAFF.

The rearrangement links TRBV19 to TRBJ2-7, with 9 bases lining up with TRBD1. In germline, CDR1 is LNHDA, CDR2 SQIVND (reference sequence). CDR3 length equals 14 residues. Unmatched junction bases numbered 10, after V lost 9 bases and J lost 4 bases. The CDR3 region is CASNRDREDYEQYF. The CDR3 region has the DNA TGTGCCAGCAACCGGGACAGGGAGGATTACGAGCAGTACTTC.

The chain couples TRBV15 to TRBJ2-7; the match to TRBD2 covers 7 bases. The germline gives CDR1 LNHNV, CDR2 YYDKDF (reference sequence). This CDR3 has 16 amino acids. The trim removed 1 base at V and 0 bases at J, leaving 6 bases unmatched. This CDR3 is CATSRVGGGSSYEQYF. The CDR3 nucleotides are TGTGCCACCAGCAGAGTGGGCGGGGGAAGCTCCTACGAGCAGTACTTC.

V usage is TRBV2 and J usage is TRBJ2-7; unclear D gene. CDR3 size: 14 residues. The V and J ends lost 2 bases and 3 bases respectively, with 11 bases between them. Germline V lookup: CDR1 SNHLY, CDR2 FYNNEI. The CDR3 nucleotides are TGTGCCAGCAGTGAAACCAGGTCCTTCTACGAGCAGTACTTC. Translated, it gives CASSETRSFYEQYF.

The gene calls are TRBV9 and TRBJ2-2, with D tentatively TRBD1 (5 bases). Per the germline V gene, CDR1 is SGDLS and CDR2 is YYNGEE. V was pared by 4 bases and J by 2 bases, with 15 bases between. The CDR3 runs to 16 residues. The CDR3 DNA reads as TGTGCCAGCAGCTCATCCCAGAGGACAAACACCGGGGAGCTGTTTTTT. Translation gives CASSSSQRTNTGELFF.

This clone appeared a single time. The rearrangement joins TRBV2 to TRBJ1-4, with 8 bases fitting TRBD1. Germline values: CDR1 SNHLY, CDR2 FYNNEI. V shed 3 bases, J shed 5 bases, and the junction held 5 bases outside the gene matches. The length of the CDR3 is 15 residues. CDR3 residues: CASSDRGPLNEKLFF. The CDR3 DNA sequence: TGTGCCAGCAGTGACAGGGGGCCACTAAATGAAAAACTGTTTTTT.

About this clone: The sample contains more than one DNA sequence encoding this CDR3. The rearrangement joins TRBV6-1 to TRBJ1-5; 7 bases align to TRBD1. CDR1 is MNHNS and CDR2 is SASEGT in the germline V gene. After removal of 1 base from V and 1 base from J, the junction contained 1 base not matched to a gene. This CDR3 spans 15 amino acids. CDR3 bases: TGTGCCAGCAGTGAAGACAGGGGAAGCAATCAGCCCCAGCATTTT. It translates to CASSEDRGSNQPQHF.

This clone was picked up one time. The chain's CDR3 is CASTLVASYNEQFF. CDR3 nucleotides: TGCGCCAGCACGTTGGTGGCTTCCTACAATGAGCAGTTCTTC. The chain links TRBV5-1 to TRBJ2-1; no definite D call. CDR3 size: 14 residues. Per the germline V gene, CDR1 is SGHRS and CDR2 is YFSETQ. The V end was cut by 6 bases, the J end by 1 base, with 11 bases between. Together with reference TRBV5-1 and TRBJ2-1, the CDR3 gives the full variable domain: KAGVTQTPRYLIKTRGQQVTLSCSPISGHRSVSWYQQTPGQGLQFLFEYFSETQRNKGNFPGRFSGRQFSNSRSEMNVSTLELGDSALYLCASTLVASYNEQFFGPGTRLTVL.